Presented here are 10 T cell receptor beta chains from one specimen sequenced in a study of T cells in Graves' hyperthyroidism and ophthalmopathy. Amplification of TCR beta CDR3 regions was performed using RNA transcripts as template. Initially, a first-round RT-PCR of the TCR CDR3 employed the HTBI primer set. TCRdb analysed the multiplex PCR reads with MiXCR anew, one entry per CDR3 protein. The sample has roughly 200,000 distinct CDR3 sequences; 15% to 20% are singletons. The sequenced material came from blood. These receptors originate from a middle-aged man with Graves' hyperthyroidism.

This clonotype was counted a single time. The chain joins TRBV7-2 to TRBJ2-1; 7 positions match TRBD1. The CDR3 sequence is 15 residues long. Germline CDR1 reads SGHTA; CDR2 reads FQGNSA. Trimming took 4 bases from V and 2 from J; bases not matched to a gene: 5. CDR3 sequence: CASSYRDRTYNEQFF. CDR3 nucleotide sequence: TGTGCCAGCAGCTACCGGGACAGAACCTACAATGAGCAGTTCTTC. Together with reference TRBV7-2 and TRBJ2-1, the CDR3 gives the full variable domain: GAGVSQSPSNKVTEKGKDVELRCDPISGHTALYWYRQSLGQGLEFLIYFQGNSAPDKSGLPSDRFSAERTGGSVSTLTIQRTQQEDSAVYLCASSYRDRTYNEQFFGPGTRLTVL.

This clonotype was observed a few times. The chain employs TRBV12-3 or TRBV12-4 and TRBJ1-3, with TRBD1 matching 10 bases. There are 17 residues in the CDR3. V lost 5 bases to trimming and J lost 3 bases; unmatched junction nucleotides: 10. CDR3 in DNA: TGTGCCAGCAGTACGCGACAGGGGGCCAAGGGTGGAAACACCATATATTTT. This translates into CASSTRQGAKGGNTIYF.

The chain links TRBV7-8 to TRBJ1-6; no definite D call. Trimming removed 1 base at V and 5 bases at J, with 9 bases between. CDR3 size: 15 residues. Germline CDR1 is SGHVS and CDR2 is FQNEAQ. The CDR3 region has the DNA TGTGCCAGCAGCTTAGTAAACCCAGATAATTCACCCCTCCACTTT. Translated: CASSLVNPDNSPLHF.

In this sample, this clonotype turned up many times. CDR3 sequence: CASSPDSISGYTF. CDR3 DNA sequence: TGTGCCAGCAGTCCGGACAGTATCTCTGGCTACACCTTC. This rearrangement joins TRBV6-2 or TRBV6-3 to TRBJ1-2; TRBD1 is a possible D gene (6 bases). The germline CDR1 and CDR2 sequences are MNHEY and SVGEGT. The V and J ends lost 5 bases and 7 bases respectively, with 14 bases between them. The CDR3 extends over 13 amino acids.

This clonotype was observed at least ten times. CDR3 protein: CASSQAGDRDTGELFF. CDR3 sequence (DNA): TGTGCCAGCAGTCAAGCAGGGGACAGGGACACCGGGGAGCTGTTTTTT. The J gene is TRBJ2-2, the V gene TRBV6-2 or TRBV6-3, with 9 nucleotides matching TRBD1. V dropped 5 bases and J dropped 3; count of bases not matched to a gene: 7. Germline V gene data show CDR1 as MNHEY and CDR2 as SVGEGT. CDR3 length equals 16 residues.

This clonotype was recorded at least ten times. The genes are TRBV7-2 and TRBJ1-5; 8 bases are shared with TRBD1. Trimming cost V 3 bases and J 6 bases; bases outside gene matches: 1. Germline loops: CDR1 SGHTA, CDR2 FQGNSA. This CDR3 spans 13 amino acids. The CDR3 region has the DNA TGTGCCAGCAGCTTCAGGGGGCGTCAGCCCCAGCATTTT. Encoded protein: CASSFRGRQPQHF.

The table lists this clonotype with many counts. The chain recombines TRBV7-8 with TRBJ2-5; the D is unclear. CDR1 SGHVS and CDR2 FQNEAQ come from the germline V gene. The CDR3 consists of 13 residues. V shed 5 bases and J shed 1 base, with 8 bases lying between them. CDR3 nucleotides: TGTGCCAGCAGCCCCGGCGGCCAAGAGACCCAGTACTTC. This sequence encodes CASSPGGQETQYF.

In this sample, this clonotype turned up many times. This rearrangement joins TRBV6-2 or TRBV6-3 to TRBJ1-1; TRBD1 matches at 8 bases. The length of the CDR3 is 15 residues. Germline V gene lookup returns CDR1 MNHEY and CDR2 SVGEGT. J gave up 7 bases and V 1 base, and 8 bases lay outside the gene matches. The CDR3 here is CASSYLPMTGVEAFF. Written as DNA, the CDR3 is TGTGCCAGCAGTTACTTACCGATGACAGGGGTTGAAGCTTTCTTT.

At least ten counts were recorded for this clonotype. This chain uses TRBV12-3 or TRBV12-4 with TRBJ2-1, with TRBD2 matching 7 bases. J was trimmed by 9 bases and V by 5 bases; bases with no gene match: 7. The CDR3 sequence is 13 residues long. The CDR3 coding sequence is TGTGCCAGCAGTACAAATCAGCGGGGTGAGCAGTTCTTC. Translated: CASSTNQRGEQFF.

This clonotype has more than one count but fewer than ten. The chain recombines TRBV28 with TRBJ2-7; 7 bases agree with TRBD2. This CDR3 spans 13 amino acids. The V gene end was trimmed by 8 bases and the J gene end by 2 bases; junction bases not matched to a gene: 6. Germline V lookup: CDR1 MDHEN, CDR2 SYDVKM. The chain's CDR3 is CASLPGGPYEQYF. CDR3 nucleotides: TGTGCCAGCCTCCCGGGAGGTCCCTACGAGCAGTACTTC.